The 21 T cell receptor beta chains below come from one sample, sequenced in a study of cytomegalovirus exposure and HLA in healthy donors. TCRdb's table, derived via immunoSEQ multiplex PCR, lists solely in-frame clones and lacks some. The sample contains some 220,000 clones, around nine tenths of which appear only once. The sequenced sample was PBMCs. The receptors were sampled from a woman aged 18-29 years in good health and CMV-seronegative.

This chain links TRBV6-1 with TRBJ1-3; D is unclear. Deletions cut 1 base from V and 0 bases from J, with 10 bases between. CDR1 is MNHNS, CDR2 SASEGT, per germline. The CDR3 sequence is 16 residues long. The CDR3 sequence: CASSEGTRGSGNTIYF. The CDR3 DNA sequence: TGTGCCAGCAGTGAAGGCACTCGAGGCTCTGGAAACACCATATATTTT.

This clone was seen only once. The rearrangement joins TRBV19 to TRBJ1-4, with 9 positions matching TRBD1. Trimming removed 9 bases from V and 8 bases from J; junction bases left unmatched: 10. This CDR3 region has 14 residues. Germline CDR1 is LNHDA and CDR2 is SQIVND (reference sequence). The CDR3: CASSGTGRWEKLFF. The CDR3 DNA is TGTGCCAGCTCTGGGACAGGGCGTTGGGAAAAACTGTTTTTT.

CDR3 sequence reads: CASSSRDRVHEQYF. CDR3 DNA: TGTGCCAGCAGCTCCCGGGACAGGGTCCACGAGCAGTACTTC. V gene TRBV5-5 combines with J gene TRBJ2-7, with 9 bases identical to TRBD1. Trimming took 3 bases from V and 5 from J; bases not matched to a gene: 6. The CDR3 is 14 amino acids. CDR1 is SGHKS, CDR2 YYEKEE, per germline (reference sequence).

V usage is TRBV6-5 and J usage is TRBJ2-3, with 7 nucleotides matching TRBD2. V lost 5 bases to trimming and J lost 6 bases; unmatched junction nucleotides: 11. The CDR3 runs to 15 residues. The germline V gene has CDR1 MNHEY and CDR2 SVGAGI. Here the CDR3 DNA reads TGTGCCAGCAGTACCCCTCAAGCGGGATTGGATACGCAGTATTTT. Residues: CASSTPQAGLDTQYF.

This rearrangement joins TRBV6-5 to TRBJ2-7; D may be TRBD2 (5 bases). Germline-derived CDR1 and CDR2 are MNHEY and SVGAGI. Trimming took off 8 bases at V and 3 bases at J, with 14 bases between the two ends. The CDR3 is made up of 13 amino acids. The CDR3 region has the DNA TGTGCCAGCTCGCGGAGCCGGGACTACGAGCAGTACTTC. It yields the protein CASSRSRDYEQYF.

The count of this clone is one. V is TRBV2 and J is TRBJ2-4, with TRBD1 as a possible D gene (6 bases). CDR1 SNHLY and CDR2 FYNNEI come from the germline V gene. V was cut by 3 bases and J by 9 bases, with 12 bases left in between. CDR3 length: 13 residues. CDR3 amino acids: CASSEAGAGIQYF. CDR3 sequence (DNA): TGTGCCAGCAGTGAGGCAGGGGCCGGCATTCAGTACTTC.

The rearrangement uses TRBV5-1 and TRBJ2-5; no firm D call. Germline loops: CDR1 SGHRS, CDR2 YFSETQ. This CDR3 region has 15 residues. V shed 2 bases and J shed 0 bases, with 11 bases lying between them. CDR3 loop: CASSLGTDYQETQYF. The CDR3 DNA is TGCGCCAGCAGCTTAGGTACCGACTACCAAGAGACCCAGTACTTC.

The chain recombines TRBV18 with TRBJ1-5, with 10 bases matching TRBD1. CDR3 length equals 16 residues. The V gene's germline CDR1 is KGHSH and CDR2 LQKENI. Trimming took 2 bases from V and 3 from J; bases not matched to a gene: 4. In DNA, the CDR3 is TGTGCCAGCTCACCAAGGGACAGGGGAGTCAATCAGCCCCAGCATTTT. It is translated as CASSPRDRGVNQPQHF.

In this sample, this clone turned up once. CDR3 nucleotides: TGTGCCAGCAGTGAAACCGGGATTAACACTGAAGCTTTCTTT. It specifies CASSETGINTEAFF. The chain employs TRBV25-1 and TRBJ1-1; D unresolved. V shed 2 bases and J shed 2 bases, with 9 bases lying between them. CDR3 length equals 14 residues. The V gene's germline CDR1 is MGHDK and CDR2 SYGVNS.

The chain couples TRBV11-2 to TRBJ1-1; TRBD1 matches 8 bases. The CDR3 extends over 15 amino acids. Looked up from germline, CDR1 is SGHAT and CDR2 is FQNNGV. The junction had 1 base not matched to a gene; V was cut back by 0 bases and J by 1 base. CDR3 loop: CASSLEDRENTEAFF. In DNA form, the CDR3 reads TGTGCCAGCAGCTTAGAGGACAGGGAGAACACTGAAGCTTTCTTT.

In its sample, this clone was seen once. The CDR3 nucleotides are TGTGCCAGCAGGGATTCAGGGGCAGATACGCAGTATTTT. Translated: CASRDSGADTQYF. The genes are TRBV25-1 and TRBJ2-3; D is possibly TRBD1 (6 bases). CDR1 is MGHDK and CDR2 is SYGVNS in the germline V gene. Trimming pared 6 bases from V and 4 bases from J, leaving 11 bases between. The length of the CDR3 is 13 residues.

V and J are TRBV27 and TRBJ2-6; D may be TRBD1 (5 bases). This CDR3 spans 16 amino acids. Germline CDR1 MNHEY, CDR2 SMNVEV (reference sequence). V dropped 5 bases and J dropped 3 bases, with 14 bases sitting between them. DNA for the CDR3: TGTGCCAGCAGTCAGACAACAGGCCTTGGGGCCAACGTCCTGACTTTC. Translating it yields CASSQTTGLGANVLTF.

CDR3 DNA: TGTGCCAGCAGCTTAGCACCAGCGGGACAGGACTTTTGGGCTTTCTTT. It is translated as CASSLAPAGQDFWAFF. V is TRBV11-2 and J is TRBJ1-1; 8 bases match TRBD1. Germline values: CDR1 SGHAT, CDR2 FQNNGV. There are 16 residues in the CDR3. The V segment lost 1 base and the J segment 11 bases; nucleotides outside the gene matches: 15. The complete variable domain, with remaining parts taken from reference TRBV11-2 and TRBJ1-1, reads EAGVAQSPRYKIIEKRQSVAFWCNPISGHATLYWYQQILGQGPKLLIQFQNNGVVDDSQLPKDRFSAERLKGVDSTLKIQPAKLEDSAVYLCASSLAPAGQDFWAFFGQGTRLTVV.

A single count supports this clone. The chain joins TRBV5-4 to TRBJ2-2; tentatively, D is TRBD1 (7 bases). V shed 6 bases and J shed 2 bases, with 17 bases lying between them. The CDR3 has 16 amino acids. Germline-derived CDR1 and CDR2 are SGHNT and YYREEE (reference sequence). Here the CDR3 reads CASIKGGTVNTGELFF. The CDR3 DNA reads TGTGCCAGCATTAAAGGGGGGACAGTCAACACCGGGGAGCTGTTTTTT.

This clone has only a few counts. V gene TRBV30 combines with J gene TRBJ1-2, with 9 positions matching TRBD1. The germline CDR1 and CDR2 sequences are GTSNPN and SVGIG (reference sequence). The V segment lost 3 bases and the J segment 4 bases; nucleotides outside the gene matches: 6. The CDR3 totals 14 residues. The CDR3 loop reads CAWRGTGMSYGYTF. DNA of the CDR3: TGTGCCTGGAGAGGGACAGGGATGAGCTATGGCTACACCTTC.

This clone has only one observation. The rearrangement uses TRBV14 and TRBJ2-1; tentative D call: TRBD2 (6 bases). The CDR3 has 12 amino acids. Germline V CDR1 and CDR2: SGHDN, FVKESK. The ends were cut back, 5 bases at V and 13 bases at J, with 15 bases in the middle. The CDR3 spells CASSFSGVSQFF. The CDR3 DNA sequence: TGTGCCAGCAGCTTTAGCGGAGTCAGCCAGTTCTTC.

The chain employs TRBV7-8 and TRBJ2-1; weak D call: TRBD2 (5 bases). This CDR3 has 16 amino acids. V lost 4 bases and J lost 9, with 22 bases in between. Germline CDR1 and CDR2: SGHVS and FQNEAQ. Here the CDR3 DNA reads TGTGCCAGCAGCTACCCCTTCGAGGGAGTTGGTAGTGAGCAGTTCTTC. It is translated as CASSYPFEGVGSEQFF.

This clone was observed a single time. The V gene is TRBV11-2, the J gene TRBJ1-2; D is possibly TRBD1 (6 bases). The germline V and J ends were trimmed by 4 bases and 5 bases, with 17 bases remaining between them. The CDR3 has 15 amino acids. Germline V gives CDR1 SGHAT, CDR2 FQNNGV. CDR3 amino acids: CASSWESGTPYGYTF. The DNA of the CDR3 is TGTGCCAGCAGCTGGGAATCCGGGACACCATATGGCTACACCTTC.

This chain uses TRBV6-1 with TRBJ2-1; weak D call: TRBD1 (6 bases). The CDR3 spans 14 residues. Germline V gives CDR1 MNHNS, CDR2 SASEGT. Trimming pared 6 bases from V and 0 bases from J, leaving 9 bases between. The CDR3 DNA is TGTGCCAGCAGACAGGACAGCTCCTACAATGAGCAGTTCTTC. Its translation: CASRQDSSYNEQFF.

The V gene is TRBV4-2, the J gene TRBJ1-1, with 9 bases fitting TRBD1. The V and J ends lost 0 bases and 5 bases, in that order; junction bases with no gene match: 7. This CDR3 has 16 amino acids. Looked up from germline, CDR1 is LGHNA and CDR2 is YNFKEQ. The CDR3 loop reads CASSQETTGGVTEAFF. The CDR3 DNA reads TGTGCCAGCAGCCAAGAAACGACAGGGGGGGTAACTGAAGCTTTCTTT.

This chain uses TRBV9 with TRBJ2-1; D is ambiguous. Germline V gene sequence: CDR1 SGDLS, CDR2 YYNGEE. The CDR3 consists of 13 residues. V dropped 4 bases and J dropped 1 base, with 6 bases sitting between them. This CDR3 is CASSPRSYNEQFF. CDR3 nucleotides: TGTGCCAGCAGCCCCCGGTCCTACAATGAGCAGTTCTTC.